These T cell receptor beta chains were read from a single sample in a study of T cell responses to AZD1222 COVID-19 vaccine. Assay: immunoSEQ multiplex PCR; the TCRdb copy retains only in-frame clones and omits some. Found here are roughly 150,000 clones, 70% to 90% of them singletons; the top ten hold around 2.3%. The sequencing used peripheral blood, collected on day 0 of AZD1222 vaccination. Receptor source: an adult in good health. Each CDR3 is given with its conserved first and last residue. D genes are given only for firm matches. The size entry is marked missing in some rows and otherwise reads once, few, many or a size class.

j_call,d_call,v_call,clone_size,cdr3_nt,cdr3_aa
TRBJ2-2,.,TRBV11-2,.,TGTGCCAGCACGTCGACACCCCCCACCGGGGAGCTGTTTTTT,CASTSTPPTGELFF
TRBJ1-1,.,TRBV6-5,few,TGTGCCAGCAAGGGACGCTTGAACACTGAAGCTTTCTTT,CASKGRLNTEAFF
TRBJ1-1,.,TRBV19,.,TGTGCCAGTAACTGGCAGCTGAACACTGAAGCTTTCTTT,CASNWQLNTEAFF
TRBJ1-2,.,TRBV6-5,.,TGTGCCAGCAGTTACGGTCAAGCCAACTATGGCTACACCTTC,CASSYGQANYGYTF
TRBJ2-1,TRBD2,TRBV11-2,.,TGTGCCAGCAGCTTGGGAGGGCAGGTGAACTCCTACAATGAGCAGTTCTTC,CASSLGGQVNSYNEQFF
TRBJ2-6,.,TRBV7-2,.,TGTGCCAGCAGCCTAAGTGTGGGGGCCAACGTCCTGACTTTC,CASSLSVGANVLTF
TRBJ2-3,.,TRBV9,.,TGTGCCAGCAGCGTACGTGGCAGGGGAAGCTTCTTGGATACGCAGTATTTT,CASSVRGRGSFLDTQYF
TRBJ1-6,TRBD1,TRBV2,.,TGTGCCAGCAGTAGTTCGGGACAGGGGTCTTCACCCCTCCACTTT,CASSSSGQGSSPLHF
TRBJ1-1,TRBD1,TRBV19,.,TGTGCCAGTAGTGCCGACAGGGGTTTCGCTGAAGCTTTCTTT,CASSADRGFAEAFF
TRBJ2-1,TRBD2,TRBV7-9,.,TGTGCCAGCAGGCGGGAGAACTCCTACAATGAGCAGTTCTTC,CASRRENSYNEQFF
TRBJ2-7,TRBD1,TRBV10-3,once,TGTGCCATCAGTGTGGACAGGGCGGGGGAGCAGTACTTC,CAISVDRAGEQYF
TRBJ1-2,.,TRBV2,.,TGTGCCAGCAGTGTGGACGGCTATGGCTACACCTTC,CASSVDGYGYTF
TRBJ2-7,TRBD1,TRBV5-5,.,TGTGCCAGCAGCTTGGATTCAGGGGGAAGCTACGAGCAGTACTTC,CASSLDSGGSYEQYF
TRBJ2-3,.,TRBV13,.,TGTGCCAGCAGCTTCGGTAGCACAGATACGCAGTATTTT,CASSFGSTDTQYF
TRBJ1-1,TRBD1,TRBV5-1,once,TGCGCCAGCAGCGAAATGACAGGGTCCCTTGAAGCTTTCTTT,CASSEMTGSLEAFF
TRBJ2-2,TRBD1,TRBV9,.,TGTGCCAGCAGCGAGGACACCAGGGGGCTCGGGGAGCTGTTTTTT,CASSEDTRGLGELFF
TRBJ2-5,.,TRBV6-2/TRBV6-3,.,TGTGCCAGCAGCCGAATAACGGCGGGATCAGGGGAGACCCAGTACTTC,CASSRITAGSGETQYF
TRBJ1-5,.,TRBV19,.,TGTGCCAGTAGTATAGAAAACCGGGACATCCGGAGCGGTCAGCCCCAGCATTTT,CASSIENRDIRSGQPQHF
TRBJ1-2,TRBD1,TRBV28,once,TGTGCCAGCAGTTCCCCCCCCGGGACAGGTGACTATGGCTACACCTTC,CASSSPPGTGDYGYTF
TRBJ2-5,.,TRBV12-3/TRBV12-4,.,TGTGCCAGCAGTTTAGACACCCGCGGGACCCAGTACTTC,CASSLDTRGTQYF
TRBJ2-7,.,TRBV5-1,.,TGCGCCAGCAGCTTCCGGGCTTTAGAGGACGAGCAGTACTTC,CASSFRALEDEQYF
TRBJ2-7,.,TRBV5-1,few,TGCGCCAGCAGCCCATACAGTAAGGACGAGCAGTACTTC,CASSPYSKDEQYF
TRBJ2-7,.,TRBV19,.,TGTGCCAGTAGTATTATGGGGTTCTCCTACGAGCAGTACTTC,CASSIMGFSYEQYF
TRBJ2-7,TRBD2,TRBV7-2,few,TGTGCCAGCAGCGTCGCAGCGGGAGGGAGGTACGAGCAGTACTTC,CASSVAAGGRYEQYF
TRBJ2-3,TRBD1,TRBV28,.,TGTGCCGGGGGACAGGGGGGAACAGATACGCAGTATTTT,CAGGQGGTDTQYF
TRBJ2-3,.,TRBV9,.,TGTGCTAGCGGAGCAAGCACAGATACGCAGTATTTT,CASGASTDTQYF
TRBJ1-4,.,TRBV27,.,TGTGCCAGCAGTTTACGAGGGGAGGAAAAACTGTTTTTT,CASSLRGEEKLFF
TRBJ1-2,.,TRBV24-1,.,TGTGCCACCAGTGATTTAGGCTATAACTATGGCTACACCTTC,CATSDLGYNYGYTF
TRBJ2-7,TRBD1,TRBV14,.,TGTGCCAGCAGCCGAACGGACAGGGAAGTCTACGAGCAGTACTTC,CASSRTDREVYEQYF
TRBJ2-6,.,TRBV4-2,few,TGTGCCAGCAGCCTTAGTGGGGGACGGTCTGGGGCCAACGTCCTGACTTTC,CASSLSGGRSGANVLTF
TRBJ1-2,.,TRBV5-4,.,TGTGCCAGCAGCTTGAACCCCAGGGAGGCTGGCTACACCTTC,CASSLNPREAGYTF
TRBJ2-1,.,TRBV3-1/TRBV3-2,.,TGTGCCAGCAGCCAAAGAGCCGACAATGAGCAGTTCTTC,CASSQRADNEQFF
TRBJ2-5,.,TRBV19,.,TGTGCCAGTAGTGGGGCCAGGGCAGAGACCCAGTACTTC,CASSGARAETQYF
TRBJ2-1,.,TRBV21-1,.,TGTGCCAGCAGCAAATGCAGCATAGGGGGCGGGGATCCCCTCAATGAGCAGTTCTTC,CASSKCSIGGGDPLNEQFF
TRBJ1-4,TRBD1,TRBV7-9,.,TGTGCCAGCAGCGCTACCACAGGGGCTAATGAAAAACTGTTTTTT,CASSATTGANEKLFF
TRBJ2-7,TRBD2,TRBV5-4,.,TGTGCCAGCAGCTTGGGGCTAGCGGGAGCCCACTACGAGCAGTACTTC,CASSLGLAGAHYEQYF